What follows are 7 T cell receptor beta chains derived from one specimen sequenced in a study of tumor-infiltrating lymphocytes in primary liver carcinoma. The input was around 530 ng total RNA; TCR beta cDNA was made from it with a constant-region primer. Generation of the TCR beta libraries relied on three nested multiplex PCR rounds using slightly modified ARM-PCR. The first two PCR rounds, roughly 10 cycles each, used TRBV1-TRBV30 forward primers and a C-beta reverse primer. Each CDR3 protein is one row after TCRdb ran MiXCR on the multiplex PCR reads. The table has roughly 180,000 distinct CDR3 sequences, 60% seen once; the top ten hold approximately 65%. Germline DNA was also extracted, and blood RNA derived from unsorted whole blood. Source material: peripheral blood. The receptors here all came from a man aged 40-55 years with primary liver carcinoma and hepatitis B virus infection.

This sequence joins TRBV28 and TRBJ2-5; D possibly corresponds to TRBD1 (5 bases). V was pared by 10 bases and J by 7 bases, with 22 bases between. Germline loops: CDR1 MDHEN, CDR2 SYDVKM. This CDR3 spans 14 amino acids. DNA for the CDR3: TGTGCCACCAGACCAACAGGAGCAGGTTTGACCCAGTACTTC. Encoded protein: CATRPTGAGLTQYF.

The chain has TRBV6-1 and TRBJ1-6; D remains unclear. Germline CDR1 reads MNHNS; CDR2 reads SASEGT. The CDR3 is 12 amino acids. The V and J ends lost 1 base and 8 bases respectively, with 3 bases between them. The CDR3: CASSEGDSPLHF. For the CDR3, the DNA is TGTGCCAGCAGTGAAGGGGATTCACCCCTCCACTTT.

This clonotype was seen just once. The V call is TRBV6-1, the J call TRBJ2-7; TRBD1 aligns across 8 bases. The V segment lost 2 bases and the J segment 2 bases; nucleotides outside the gene matches: 8. Germline assignment: CDR1 MNHNS and CDR2 SASEGT. This CDR3 contains 16 residues. Written as DNA, the CDR3 is TGTGCCAGCAGTGAAAGGTCGGACAGGGTTCCCTACGAGCAGTACTTC. Amino acids: CASSERSDRVPYEQYF.

J is TRBJ2-7 and V is TRBV11-2; 8 bases line up with TRBD2. The CDR3 consists of 17 residues. V shed 5 bases and J 3 bases; nucleotides not matched to a gene: 15. Germline-derived CDR1 and CDR2 are SGHAT and FQNNGV. The CDR3 DNA is TGTGCCAGCAGCCGCATTGGGCTCTCTAGCGGGCTCTACGAGCAGTACTTC. Its translation is CASSRIGLSSGLYEQYF.

The table lists this clonotype with a few counts. It may be a read error: a sequence one base away is much more abundant. The chain recombines TRBV11-2 with TRBJ2-1, with 15 positions matching TRBD2. The CDR3 sequence is 18 residues long. Trimming at V came to 5 bases and at J to 3 bases, leaving 8 bases not matched to a gene. Germline loops: CDR1 SGHAT, CDR2 FQNNGV. The CDR3 is CASSSYGTSGRNYNEQFF. Here the CDR3 DNA reads TGTGCCAGCAGCAGTTACGGGACTAGCGGGAGGAACTACAATGAGCAGTTCTTC.

The chain combines TRBV6-5 with TRBJ2-3; D possibly corresponds to TRBD1 (6 bases). Between the trimmed V and J ends, which lost 6 bases and 1 base, there was a span of 14 bases. This CDR3 is 15 amino acids long. Germline V gene data show CDR1 as MNHEY and CDR2 as SVGAGI. In nucleotides, the CDR3 is TGTGCCAGCAGACCCCGGGACACAGGCACAGATACGCAGTATTTT. Translation gives CASRPRDTGTDTQYF.

Worth noting for this clonotype: The junction differs from germline at one of its ends, possibly a read error. The J gene is TRBJ2-2, the V gene TRBV7-9; 11 bases map to TRBD2. The CDR3 is made up of 20 amino acids. Germline V gene lookup returns CDR1 SEHNR and CDR2 FQNEAQ (reference sequence). The CDR3 DNA is TGTGCCAGCAGCTTAGATTCGGGACTAGCGGTCCGGACTAACAGCGGGGAGCTGTTTTTT. It encodes CASSLDSGLAVRTNSGELFF.